This T cell receptor (beta chain) emerged from a study of T cells in Graves' hyperthyroidism and ophthalmopathy. The study based diagnoses on clinical symptoms, serum thyroxine and TRAb, thyroid ultrasound and orbital computed tomography. Study-wide results and caveats: Among clonotypes expanded in thyroid above 0.001, most were also found in blood. Ophthalmopathy and stable hyperthyroidism were told apart by a 13 V-J model.

From germline, CDR1 is LGHDT and CDR2 YNNKEL (reference sequence). This CDR3 contains 17 residues. V was pared by 4 bases and J by 9 bases, with 14 bases of the junction left unmatched. Researchers took RNA transcripts and amplified the TCR beta CDR3 regions from them. HTBI primers were used for first-round RT-PCR of the TCR CDR3. One entry per CDR3 protein, called by TCRdb with MiXCR from the multiplex PCR reads. The sample yields some 650,000 distinct CDR3 sequences, about a sixth seen once. Notes on this clonotype: Its cognate antigen is unknown.

The TCR comes from a woman aged 40 to 50 with Graves' ophthalmopathy. The sample consisted of blood. The rearrangement links TRBV3-1 to TRBJ2-3; 12 positions match TRBD2. The CDR3 sequence is CASSPRTSGAARHTQYF. The CDR3 coding sequence is TGTGCCAGCAGCCCTCGGACTAGCGGGGCAGCGCGGCACACGCAGTATTTT.